One sample yielded the 10 T cell receptor beta chains listed below, sequenced in a study of cytomegalovirus exposure and HLA in healthy donors. It was with 60 Vbeta and 13 Jbeta primers that the PCR ran. Sequenced by immunoSEQ multiplex PCR; TCRdb stores in-frame clones only, minus some. The table includes about 190,000 clones, roughly 80% detected once. The sequencing sample was made of PBMCs. The receptors derive from a woman aged 18-29 years in good health and CMV-seronegative.

The J gene is TRBJ1-6, the V gene TRBV27, with 9 positions matching TRBD1. Trimming removed 6 bases from V and 10 bases from J; junction bases left unmatched: 7. This CDR3 comprises 14 residues. Germline assignment: CDR1 MNHEY and CDR2 SMNVEV (reference sequence). The CDR3 nucleotides are TGTGCCAGCAGCCAGGACAGGGGATGGTCACCCCTCCACTTT. Translation gives CASSQDRGWSPLHF.

This clone was counted only a few times. This rearrangement joins TRBV2 to TRBJ1-3, with a weak D call TRBD1 (6 bases). The CDR3 totals 15 residues. Germline CDR1 SNHLY, CDR2 FYNNEI. V lost 4 bases and J 0 bases, leaving 10 bases between the germline ends. CDR3 loop: CASSATGFSGNTIYF. In DNA form, the CDR3 reads TGTGCCAGCAGTGCAACAGGGTTCTCTGGAAACACCATATATTTT.

The rearrangement links TRBV9 to TRBJ2-6; 8 nucleotides align to TRBD2. Germline trimming cut 3 bases from V and 1 base from J; bases unmatched to any gene: 12. Germline-derived CDR1 and CDR2 are SGDLS and YYNGEE. The CDR3 is made up of 19 amino acids. DNA of the CDR3: TGTGCCAGCAGCGATAGGAGGCGGGAGGACCCTTCTGGGGCCAACGTCCTGACTTTC. Translation: CASSDRRREDPSGANVLTF.

In its sample, this clone was seen once. This chain links TRBV5-1 with TRBJ1-2; 7 bases fit TRBD1. Germline trimming cut 7 bases from V and 4 bases from J; bases unmatched to any gene: 4. Germline V gene lookup returns CDR1 SGHRS and CDR2 YFSETQ. This CDR3 spans 12 amino acids. This CDR3 reads CASSRDSYGYTF. CDR3 nucleotides: TGCGCCAGCTCCCGGGACAGCTATGGCTACACCTTC.

This rearrangement joins TRBV5-1 to TRBJ2-3; possible D gene TRBD2, 5 bases. Trimming removed 4 bases from V and 0 bases from J, with 9 bases in between. CDR1 and CDR2 from the germline V gene are SGHRS and YFSETQ. The CDR3 is 14 amino acids. The CDR3 is CASSPSTSTDTQYF. The CDR3 DNA is TGCGCCAGCAGCCCTAGCACTAGCACAGATACGCAGTATTTT.

J is TRBJ1-2 and V is TRBV28, with 7 nucleotides matching TRBD1. The junction had 16 bases not matched to a gene; V was cut back by 5 bases and J by 7 bases. Germline CDR1 reads MDHEN; CDR2 reads SYDVKM. The CDR3 totals 16 residues. In DNA, the CDR3 is TGTGCCAGCAGTCCGATCGTAACAGGGGCGATTGCTGGCTACACCTTC. Its protein is CASSPIVTGAIAGYTF.

In this sample, this clone turned up a few times. V is TRBV4-2 and J is TRBJ2-5, with D unresolved. CDR1 LGHNA and CDR2 YNFKEQ come from the germline V gene. The CDR3 is 12 residues long. V lost 3 bases and J 5 bases, leaving 7 bases between the germline ends. CDR3 protein: CASSQASETQYF. The CDR3 DNA follows: TGTGCCAGCAGCCAGGCCTCGGAGACCCAGTACTTC.

The chain employs TRBV5-4 and TRBJ2-6, with TRBD2 as a possible D gene (6 bases). Between the trimmed V and J ends, which lost 6 bases and 2 bases, there was a span of 18 bases. CDR1 is SGHNT, CDR2 YYREEE, per germline (reference sequence). The CDR3 has 17 residues. Here the CDR3 reads CASTRTVGGAGANVLTF. The CDR3 nucleotides read TGTGCCAGCACCCGGACTGTGGGGGGAGCTGGGGCCAACGTCCTGACTTTC. Full variable domain (remainder filled in from reference TRBV5-4 and TRBJ2-6): ETGVTQSPTHLIKTRGQQVTLRCSSQSGHNTVSWYQQALGQGPQFIFQYYREEENGRGNFPPRFSGLQFPNYSSELNVNALELDDSALYLCASTRTVGGAGANVLTFGAGSRLTVL.

There are a few counts of this clone. The chain combines TRBV5-1 with TRBJ2-5; D is perhaps TRBD2 (6 bases). Per germline, CDR1 SGHRS and CDR2 YFSETQ. This CDR3 is built from 15 residues. The V and J ends lost 1 base and 1 base respectively, with 11 bases between them. The CDR3 nucleotides read TGCGCCAGCAGCTTGCGGGGCGGGGTCCAAGAGACCCAGTACTTC. Translated, it gives CASSLRGGVQETQYF.

This chain joins TRBV7-3 and TRBJ2-7, with 7 bases identical to TRBD2. The CDR3 extends over 13 amino acids. After removal of 3 bases from V and 5 bases from J, the junction contained 4 bases not matched to a gene. Germline V gene sequence: CDR1 SGHTA, CDR2 FQGTGA. This CDR3 reads CASSFQREDEQYF. CDR3 DNA sequence: TGTGCCAGCAGCTTTCAGCGGGAAGACGAGCAGTACTTC. Combining the CDR3 with reference TRBV7-3 and TRBJ2-7 gives the whole variable domain GAGVSQTPSNKVTEKGKYVELRCDPISGHTALYWYRQSLGQGPEFLIYFQGTGAADDSGLPNDRFFAVRPEGSVSTLKIQRTERGDSAVYLCASSFQREDEQYFGPGTRLTVT.